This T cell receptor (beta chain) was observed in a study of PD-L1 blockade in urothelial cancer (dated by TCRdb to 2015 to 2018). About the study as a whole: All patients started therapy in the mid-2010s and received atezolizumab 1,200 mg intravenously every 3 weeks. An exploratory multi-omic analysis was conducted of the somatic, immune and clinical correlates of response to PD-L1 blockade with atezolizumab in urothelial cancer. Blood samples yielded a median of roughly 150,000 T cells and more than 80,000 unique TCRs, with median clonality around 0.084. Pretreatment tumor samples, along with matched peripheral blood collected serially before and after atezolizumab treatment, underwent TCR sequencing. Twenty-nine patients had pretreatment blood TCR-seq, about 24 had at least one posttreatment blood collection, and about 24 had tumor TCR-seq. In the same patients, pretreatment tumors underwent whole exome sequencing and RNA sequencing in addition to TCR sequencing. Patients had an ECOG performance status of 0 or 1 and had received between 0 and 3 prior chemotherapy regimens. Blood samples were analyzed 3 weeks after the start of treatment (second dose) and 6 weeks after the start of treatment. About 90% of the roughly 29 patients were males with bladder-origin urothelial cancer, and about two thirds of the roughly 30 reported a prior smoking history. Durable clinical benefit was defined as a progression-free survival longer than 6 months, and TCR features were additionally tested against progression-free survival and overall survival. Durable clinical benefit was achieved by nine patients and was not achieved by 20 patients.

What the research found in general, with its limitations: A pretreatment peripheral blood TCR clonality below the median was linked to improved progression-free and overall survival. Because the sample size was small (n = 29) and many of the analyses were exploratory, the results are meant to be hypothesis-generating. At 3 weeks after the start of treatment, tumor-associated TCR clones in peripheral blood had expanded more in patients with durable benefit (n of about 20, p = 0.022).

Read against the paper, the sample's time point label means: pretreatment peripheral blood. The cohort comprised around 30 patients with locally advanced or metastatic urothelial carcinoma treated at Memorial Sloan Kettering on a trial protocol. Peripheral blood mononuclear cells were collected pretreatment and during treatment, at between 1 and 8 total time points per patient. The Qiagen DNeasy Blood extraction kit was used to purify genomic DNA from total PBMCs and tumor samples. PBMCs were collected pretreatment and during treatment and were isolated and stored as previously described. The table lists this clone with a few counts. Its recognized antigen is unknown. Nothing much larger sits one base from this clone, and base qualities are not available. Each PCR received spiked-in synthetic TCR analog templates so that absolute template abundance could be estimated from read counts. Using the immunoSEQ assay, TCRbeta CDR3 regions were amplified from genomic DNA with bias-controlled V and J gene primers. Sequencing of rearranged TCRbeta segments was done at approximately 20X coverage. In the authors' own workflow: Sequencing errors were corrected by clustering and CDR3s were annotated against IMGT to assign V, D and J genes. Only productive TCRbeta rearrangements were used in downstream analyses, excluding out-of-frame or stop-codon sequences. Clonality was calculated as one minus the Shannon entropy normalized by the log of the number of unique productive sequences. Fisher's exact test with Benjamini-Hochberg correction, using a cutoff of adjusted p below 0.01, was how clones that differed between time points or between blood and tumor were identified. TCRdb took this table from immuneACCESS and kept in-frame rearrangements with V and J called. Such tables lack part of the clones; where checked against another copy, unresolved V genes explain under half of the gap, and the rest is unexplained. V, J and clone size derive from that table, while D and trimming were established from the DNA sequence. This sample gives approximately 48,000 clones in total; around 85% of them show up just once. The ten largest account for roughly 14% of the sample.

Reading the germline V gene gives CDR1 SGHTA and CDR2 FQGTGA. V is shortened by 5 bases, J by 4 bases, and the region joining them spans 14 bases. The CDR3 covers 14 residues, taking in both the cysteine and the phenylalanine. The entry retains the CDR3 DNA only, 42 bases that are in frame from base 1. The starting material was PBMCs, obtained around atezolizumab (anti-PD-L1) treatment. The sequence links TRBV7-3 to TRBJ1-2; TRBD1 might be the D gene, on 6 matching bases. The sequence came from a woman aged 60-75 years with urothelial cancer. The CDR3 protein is CASSPGTTAYGYTF. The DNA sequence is TGTGCCAGCAGCCCCGGGACAACGGCCTATGGCTACACCTTC.